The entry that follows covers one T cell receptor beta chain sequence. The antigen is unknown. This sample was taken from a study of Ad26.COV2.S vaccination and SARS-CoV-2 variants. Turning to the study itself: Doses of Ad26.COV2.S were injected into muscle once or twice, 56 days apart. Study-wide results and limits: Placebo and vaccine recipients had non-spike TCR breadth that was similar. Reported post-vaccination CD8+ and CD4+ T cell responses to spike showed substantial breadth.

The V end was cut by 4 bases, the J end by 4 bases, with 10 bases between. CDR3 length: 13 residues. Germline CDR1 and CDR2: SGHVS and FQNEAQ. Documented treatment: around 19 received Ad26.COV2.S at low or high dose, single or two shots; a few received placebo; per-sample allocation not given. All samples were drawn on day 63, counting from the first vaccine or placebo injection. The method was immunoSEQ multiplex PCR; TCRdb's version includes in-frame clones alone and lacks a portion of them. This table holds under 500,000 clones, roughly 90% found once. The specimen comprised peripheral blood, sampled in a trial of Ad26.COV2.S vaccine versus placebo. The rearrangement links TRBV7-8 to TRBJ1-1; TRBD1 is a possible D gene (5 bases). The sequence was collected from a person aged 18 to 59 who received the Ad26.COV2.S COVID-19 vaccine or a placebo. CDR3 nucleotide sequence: TGTGCCAGCAGCTGGAGGGGAAGCACTGAAGCTTTCTTT. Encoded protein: CASSWRGSTEAFF.